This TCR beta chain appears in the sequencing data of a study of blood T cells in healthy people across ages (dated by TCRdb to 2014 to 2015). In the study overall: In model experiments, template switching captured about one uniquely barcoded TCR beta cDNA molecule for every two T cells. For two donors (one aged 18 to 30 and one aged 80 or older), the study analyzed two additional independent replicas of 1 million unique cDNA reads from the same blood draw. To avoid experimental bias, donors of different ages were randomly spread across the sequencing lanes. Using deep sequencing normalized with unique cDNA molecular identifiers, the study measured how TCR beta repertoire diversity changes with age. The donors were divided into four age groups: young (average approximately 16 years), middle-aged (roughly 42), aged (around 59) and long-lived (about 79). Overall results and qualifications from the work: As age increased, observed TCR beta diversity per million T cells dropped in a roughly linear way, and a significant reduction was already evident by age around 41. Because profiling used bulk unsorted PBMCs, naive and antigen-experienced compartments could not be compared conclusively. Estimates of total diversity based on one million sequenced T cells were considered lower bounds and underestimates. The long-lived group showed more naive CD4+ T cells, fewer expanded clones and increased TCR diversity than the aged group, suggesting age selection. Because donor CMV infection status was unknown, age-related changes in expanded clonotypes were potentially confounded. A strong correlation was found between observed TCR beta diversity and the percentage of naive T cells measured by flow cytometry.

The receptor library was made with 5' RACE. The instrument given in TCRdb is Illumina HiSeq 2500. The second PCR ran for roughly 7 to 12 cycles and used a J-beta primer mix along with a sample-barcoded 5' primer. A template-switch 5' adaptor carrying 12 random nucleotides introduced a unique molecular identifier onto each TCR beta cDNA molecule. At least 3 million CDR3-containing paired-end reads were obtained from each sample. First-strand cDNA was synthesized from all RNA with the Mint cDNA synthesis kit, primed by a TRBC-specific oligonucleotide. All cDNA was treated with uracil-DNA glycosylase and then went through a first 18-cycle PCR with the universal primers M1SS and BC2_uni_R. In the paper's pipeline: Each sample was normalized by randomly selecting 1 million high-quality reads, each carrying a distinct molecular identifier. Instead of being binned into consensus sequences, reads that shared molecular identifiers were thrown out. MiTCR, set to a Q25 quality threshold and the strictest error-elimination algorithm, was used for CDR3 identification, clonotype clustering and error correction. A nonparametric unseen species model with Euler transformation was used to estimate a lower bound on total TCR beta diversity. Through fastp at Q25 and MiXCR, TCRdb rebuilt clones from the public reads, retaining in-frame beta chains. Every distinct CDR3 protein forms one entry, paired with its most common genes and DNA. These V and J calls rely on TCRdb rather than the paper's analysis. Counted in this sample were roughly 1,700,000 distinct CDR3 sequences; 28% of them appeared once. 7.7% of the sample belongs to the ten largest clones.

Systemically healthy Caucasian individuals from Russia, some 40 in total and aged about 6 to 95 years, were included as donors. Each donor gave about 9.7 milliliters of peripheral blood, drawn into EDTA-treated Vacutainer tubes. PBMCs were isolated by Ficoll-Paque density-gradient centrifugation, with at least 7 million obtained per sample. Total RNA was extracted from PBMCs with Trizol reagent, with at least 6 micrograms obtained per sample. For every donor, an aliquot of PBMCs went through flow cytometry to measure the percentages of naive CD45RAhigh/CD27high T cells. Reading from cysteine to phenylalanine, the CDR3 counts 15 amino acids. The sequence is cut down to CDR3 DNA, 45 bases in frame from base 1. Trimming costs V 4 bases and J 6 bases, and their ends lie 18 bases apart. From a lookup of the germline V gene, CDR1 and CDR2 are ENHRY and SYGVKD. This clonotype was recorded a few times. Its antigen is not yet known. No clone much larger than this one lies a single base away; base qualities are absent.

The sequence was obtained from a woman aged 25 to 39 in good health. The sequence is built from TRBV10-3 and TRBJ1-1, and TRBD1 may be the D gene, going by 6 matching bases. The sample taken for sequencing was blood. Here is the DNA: TGTGCCATCAGTGGGCGAGGACAGTCAAGTCCTGAAGCTTTCTTT. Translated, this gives CAISGRGQSSPEAFF.